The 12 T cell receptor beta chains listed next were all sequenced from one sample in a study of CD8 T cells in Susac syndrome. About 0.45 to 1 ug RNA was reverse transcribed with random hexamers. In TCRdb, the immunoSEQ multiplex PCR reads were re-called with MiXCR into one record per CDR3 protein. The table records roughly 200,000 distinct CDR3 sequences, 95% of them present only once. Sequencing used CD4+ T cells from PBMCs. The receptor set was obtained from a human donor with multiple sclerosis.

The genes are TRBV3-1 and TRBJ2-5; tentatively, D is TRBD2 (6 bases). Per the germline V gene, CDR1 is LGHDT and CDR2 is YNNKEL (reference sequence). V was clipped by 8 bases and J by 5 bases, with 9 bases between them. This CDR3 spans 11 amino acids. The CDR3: CASRGIETQYF. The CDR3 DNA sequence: TGTGCCAGCCGCGGGATCGAGACCCAGTACTTC.

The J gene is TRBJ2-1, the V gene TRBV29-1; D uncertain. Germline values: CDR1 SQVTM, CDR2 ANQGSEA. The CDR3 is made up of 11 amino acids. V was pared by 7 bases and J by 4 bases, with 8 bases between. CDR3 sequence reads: CSAMGYNEQFF. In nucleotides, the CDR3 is TGCAGCGCCATGGGGTACAATGAGCAGTTCTTC.

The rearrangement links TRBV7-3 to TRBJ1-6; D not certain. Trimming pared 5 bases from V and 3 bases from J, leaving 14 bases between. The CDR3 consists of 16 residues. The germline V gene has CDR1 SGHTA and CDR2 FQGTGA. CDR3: CASSGTTVCYNSPLHF. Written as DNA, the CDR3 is TGTGCCAGCAGCGGCACGACGGTGTGCTATAATTCACCCCTCCACTTT.

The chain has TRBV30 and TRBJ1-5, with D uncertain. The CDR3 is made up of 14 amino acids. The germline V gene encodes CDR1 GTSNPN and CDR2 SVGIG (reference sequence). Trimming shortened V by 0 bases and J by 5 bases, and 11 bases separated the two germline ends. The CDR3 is CAWSVGTIDQPQHF. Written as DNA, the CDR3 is TGTGCCTGGAGTGTTGGAACGATTGATCAGCCCCAGCATTTT.

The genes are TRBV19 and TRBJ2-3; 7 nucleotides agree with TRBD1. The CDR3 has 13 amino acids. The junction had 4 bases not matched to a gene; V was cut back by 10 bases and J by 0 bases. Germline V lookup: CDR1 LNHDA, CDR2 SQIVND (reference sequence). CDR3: CAKPGQSTDTQYF. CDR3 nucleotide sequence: TGTGCCAAACCGGGACAGAGCACAGATACGCAGTATTTT.

This chain's CDR3 is CASSEGQGAGGYNEQFF. CDR3 coding DNA: TGTGCCAGCAGCGAGGGACAGGGGGCTGGTGGCTACAATGAGCAGTTCTTC. This chain links TRBV9 with TRBJ2-1, with 12 nucleotides matching TRBD1. V was clipped by 3 bases and J by 3 bases; unmatched bases: 7. This CDR3 is 17 amino acids long. Germline loops: CDR1 SGDLS, CDR2 YYNGEE.

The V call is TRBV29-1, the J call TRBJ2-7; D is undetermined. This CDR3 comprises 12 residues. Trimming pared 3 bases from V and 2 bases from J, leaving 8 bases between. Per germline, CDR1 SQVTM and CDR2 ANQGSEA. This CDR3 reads CSVDTQTYEQYF. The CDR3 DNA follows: TGCAGCGTTGACACTCAAACCTACGAGCAGTACTTC.

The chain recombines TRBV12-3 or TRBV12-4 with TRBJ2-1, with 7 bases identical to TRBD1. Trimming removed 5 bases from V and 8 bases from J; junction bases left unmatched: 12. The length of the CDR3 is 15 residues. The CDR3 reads CASSPPTGVRDEQFF. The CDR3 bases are TGTGCCAGCAGTCCCCCAACAGGGGTTAGGGATGAGCAGTTCTTC.

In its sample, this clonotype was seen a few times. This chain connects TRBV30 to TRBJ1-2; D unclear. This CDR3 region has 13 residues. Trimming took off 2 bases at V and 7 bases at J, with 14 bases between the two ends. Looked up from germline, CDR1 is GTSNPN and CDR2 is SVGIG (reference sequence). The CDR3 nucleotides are TGTGCCTGGAGTCCCTCTGTCGGGAGTGGCTACACCTTC. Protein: CAWSPSVGSGYTF.

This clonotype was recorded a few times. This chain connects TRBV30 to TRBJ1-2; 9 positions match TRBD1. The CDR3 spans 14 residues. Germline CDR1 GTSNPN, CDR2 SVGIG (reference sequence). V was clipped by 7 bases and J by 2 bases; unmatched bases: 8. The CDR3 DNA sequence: TGTGCCTATACCGGGACAGGGATAAACTATGGCTACACCTTC. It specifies CAYTGTGINYGYTF.

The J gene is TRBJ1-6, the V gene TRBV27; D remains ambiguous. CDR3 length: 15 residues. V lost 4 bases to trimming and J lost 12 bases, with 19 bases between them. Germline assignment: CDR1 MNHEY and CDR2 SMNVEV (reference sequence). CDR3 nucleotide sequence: TGTGCCAGCAGTTCCCAGGACGGACGTCGAGGACCCCTCCACTTT. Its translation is CASSSQDGRRGPLHF.

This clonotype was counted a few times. CDR3 sequence (DNA): TGTGCCAGCAGCTTACACTCCTACGAGCAGTACTTC. Amino acid sequence: CASSLHSYEQYF. V gene TRBV7-2 combines with J gene TRBJ2-7, with D unresolved. The V end lost 2 bases, the J end lost 0 bases, and 2 bases lay between the germline ends. This CDR3 contains 12 residues. CDR1 and CDR2 (germline): SGHTA, FQGNSA. Filled out from reference TRBV7-2 and TRBJ2-7, the complete variable domain reads GAGVSQSPSNKVTEKGKDVELRCDPISGHTALYWYRQSLGQGLEFLIYFQGNSAPDKSGLPSDRFSAERTGGSVSTLTIQRTQQEDSAVYLCASSLHSYEQYFGPGTRLTVT.